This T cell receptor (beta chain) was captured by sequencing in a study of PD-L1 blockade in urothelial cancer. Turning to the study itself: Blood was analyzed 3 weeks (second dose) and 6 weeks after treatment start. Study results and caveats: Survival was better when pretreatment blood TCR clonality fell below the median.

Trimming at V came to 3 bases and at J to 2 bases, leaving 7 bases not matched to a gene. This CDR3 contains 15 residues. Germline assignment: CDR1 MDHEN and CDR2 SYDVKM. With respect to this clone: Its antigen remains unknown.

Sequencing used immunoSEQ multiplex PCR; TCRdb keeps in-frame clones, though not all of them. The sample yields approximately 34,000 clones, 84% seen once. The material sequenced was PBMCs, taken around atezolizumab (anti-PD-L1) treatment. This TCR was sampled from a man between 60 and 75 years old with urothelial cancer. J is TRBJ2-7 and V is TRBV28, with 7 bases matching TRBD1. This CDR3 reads CASSLVRGRTYEQYF. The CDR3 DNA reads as TGTGCCAGCAGTTTGGTAAGGGGGCGCACCTACGAGCAGTACTTC.